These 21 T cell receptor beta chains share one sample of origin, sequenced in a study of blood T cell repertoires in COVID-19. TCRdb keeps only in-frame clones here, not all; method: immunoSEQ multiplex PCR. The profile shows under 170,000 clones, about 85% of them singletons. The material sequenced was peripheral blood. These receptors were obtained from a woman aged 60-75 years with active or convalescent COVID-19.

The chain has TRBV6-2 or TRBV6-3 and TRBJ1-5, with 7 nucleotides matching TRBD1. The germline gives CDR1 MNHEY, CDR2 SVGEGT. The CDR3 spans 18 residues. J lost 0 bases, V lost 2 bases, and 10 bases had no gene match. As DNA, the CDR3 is TGTGCCAGCAGTTACCTTATTAGACAGGGAAATAGCAATCAGCCCCAGCATTTT. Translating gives CASSYLIRQGNSNQPQHF.

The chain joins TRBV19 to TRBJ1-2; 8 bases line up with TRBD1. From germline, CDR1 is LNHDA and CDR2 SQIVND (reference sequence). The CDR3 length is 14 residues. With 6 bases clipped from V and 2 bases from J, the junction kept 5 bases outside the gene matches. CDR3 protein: CASSGTGGNYGYTF. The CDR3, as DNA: TGTGCCAGTAGCGGGACAGGAGGGAACTATGGCTACACCTTC.

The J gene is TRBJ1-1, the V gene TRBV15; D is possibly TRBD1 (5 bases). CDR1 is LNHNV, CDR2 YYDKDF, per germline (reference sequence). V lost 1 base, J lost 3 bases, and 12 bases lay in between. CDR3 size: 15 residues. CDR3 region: CATSRVSGSDTEAFF. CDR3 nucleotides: TGTGCCACCAGCAGAGTGTCAGGGTCGGACACTGAAGCTTTCTTT.

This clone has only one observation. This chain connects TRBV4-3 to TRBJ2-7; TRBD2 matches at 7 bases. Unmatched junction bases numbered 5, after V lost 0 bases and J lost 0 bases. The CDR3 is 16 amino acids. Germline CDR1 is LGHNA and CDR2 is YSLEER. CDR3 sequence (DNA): TGCGCCAGCAGCCAAGACGCGGGGGTCGCCTCCTACGAGCAGTACTTC. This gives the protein CASSQDAGVASYEQYF.

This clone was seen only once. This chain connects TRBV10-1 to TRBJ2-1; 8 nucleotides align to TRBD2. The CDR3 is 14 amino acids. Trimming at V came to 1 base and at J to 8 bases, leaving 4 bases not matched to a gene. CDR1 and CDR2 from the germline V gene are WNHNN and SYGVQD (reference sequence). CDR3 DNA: TGCGCCAGCAGTGAGTGGTCGGGGGGGGATGAGCAGTTCTTC. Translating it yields CASSEWSGGDEQFF.

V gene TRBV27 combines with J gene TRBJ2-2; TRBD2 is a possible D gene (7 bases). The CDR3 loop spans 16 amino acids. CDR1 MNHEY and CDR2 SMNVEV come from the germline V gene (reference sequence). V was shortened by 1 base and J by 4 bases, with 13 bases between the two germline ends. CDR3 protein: CASSLWGAGATGELFF. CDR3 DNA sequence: TGTGCCAGCAGTTTATGGGGGGCGGGGGCCACCGGGGAGCTGTTTTTT.

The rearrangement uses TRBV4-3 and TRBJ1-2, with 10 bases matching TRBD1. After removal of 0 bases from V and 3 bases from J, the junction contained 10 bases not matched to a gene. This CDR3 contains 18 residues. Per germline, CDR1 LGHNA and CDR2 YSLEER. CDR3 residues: CASSQDRIGTGEDYGYTF. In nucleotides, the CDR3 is TGCGCCAGCAGCCAAGATCGGATCGGGACAGGGGAGGACTATGGCTACACCTTC.

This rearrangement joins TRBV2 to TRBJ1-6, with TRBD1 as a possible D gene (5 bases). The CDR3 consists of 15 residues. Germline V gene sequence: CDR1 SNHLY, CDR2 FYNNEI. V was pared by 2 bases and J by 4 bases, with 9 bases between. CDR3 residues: CASSETGLYNSPLHF. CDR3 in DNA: TGTGCCAGCAGTGAAACAGGCCTTTATAATTCACCCCTCCACTTT.

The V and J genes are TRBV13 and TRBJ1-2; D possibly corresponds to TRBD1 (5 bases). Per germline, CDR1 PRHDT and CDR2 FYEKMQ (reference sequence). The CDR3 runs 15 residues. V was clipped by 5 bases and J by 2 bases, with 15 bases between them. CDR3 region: CASSDSTDLNYGYTF. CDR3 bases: TGTGCCAGCAGCGACTCGACAGACTTGAACTATGGCTACACCTTC.

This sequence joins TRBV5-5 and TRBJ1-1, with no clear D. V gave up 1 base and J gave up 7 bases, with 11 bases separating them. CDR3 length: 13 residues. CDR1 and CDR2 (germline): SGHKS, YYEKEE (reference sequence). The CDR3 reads CASSLSLLSEAFF. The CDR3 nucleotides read TGTGCCAGCAGCTTGTCCCTTTTGAGTGAAGCTTTCTTT.

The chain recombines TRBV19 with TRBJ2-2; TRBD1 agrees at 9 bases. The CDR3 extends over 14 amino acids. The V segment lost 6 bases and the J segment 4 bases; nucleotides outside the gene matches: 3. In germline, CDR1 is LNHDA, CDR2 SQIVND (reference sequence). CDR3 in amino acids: CASSGQGRTGELFF. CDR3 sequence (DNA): TGTGCCAGTAGCGGACAGGGGCGCACCGGGGAGCTGTTTTTT.

CDR3 DNA sequence: TGTGCCAGCAGGATTACAGAAATGAACACTGAAGCTTTCTTT. This codes for CASRITEMNTEAFF. The chain has TRBV2 and TRBJ1-1; D call uncertain. The CDR3 sequence is 14 residues long. Germline V CDR1 and CDR2: SNHLY, FYNNEI. Between the trimmed V and J ends, which lost 6 bases and 0 bases, there was a span of 11 bases.

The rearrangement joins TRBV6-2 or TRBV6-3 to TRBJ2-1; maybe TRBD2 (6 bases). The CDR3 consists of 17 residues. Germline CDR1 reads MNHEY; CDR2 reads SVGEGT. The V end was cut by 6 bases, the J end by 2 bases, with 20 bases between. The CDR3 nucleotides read TGTGCCAGCAGCGACCGGGTGAGGGGAGGTACCTACAATGAGCAGTTCTTC. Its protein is CASSDRVRGGTYNEQFF.

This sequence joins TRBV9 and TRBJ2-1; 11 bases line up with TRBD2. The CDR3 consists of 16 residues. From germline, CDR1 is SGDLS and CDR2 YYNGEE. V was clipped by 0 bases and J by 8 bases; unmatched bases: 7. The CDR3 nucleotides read TGTGCCAGCAGCGTAGAGGCTAGCGGGGGGCTCTATGAGCAGTTCTTC. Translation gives CASSVEASGGLYEQFF.

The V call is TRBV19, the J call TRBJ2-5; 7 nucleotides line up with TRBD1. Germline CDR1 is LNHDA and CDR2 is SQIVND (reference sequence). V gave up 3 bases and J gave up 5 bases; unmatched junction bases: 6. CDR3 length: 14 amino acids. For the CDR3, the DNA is TGTGCCAGTAGTATTGGACAGGCTAGGGAGACCCAGTACTTC. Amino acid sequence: CASSIGQARETQYF.

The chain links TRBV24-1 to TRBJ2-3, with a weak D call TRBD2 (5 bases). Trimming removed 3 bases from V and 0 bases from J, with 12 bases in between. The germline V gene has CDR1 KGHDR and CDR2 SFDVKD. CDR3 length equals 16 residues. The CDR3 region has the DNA TGTGCCACCAGTGATCCAACAGCGGATAGCACAGATACGCAGTATTTT. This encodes CATSDPTADSTDTQYF.

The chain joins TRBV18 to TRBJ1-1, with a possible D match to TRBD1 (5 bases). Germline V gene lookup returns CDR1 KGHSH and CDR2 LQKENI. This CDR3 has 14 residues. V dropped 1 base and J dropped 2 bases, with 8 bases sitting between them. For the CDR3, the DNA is TGTGCCAGCTCACCACTGACAGCCAACACTGAAGCTTTCTTT. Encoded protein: CASSPLTANTEAFF.

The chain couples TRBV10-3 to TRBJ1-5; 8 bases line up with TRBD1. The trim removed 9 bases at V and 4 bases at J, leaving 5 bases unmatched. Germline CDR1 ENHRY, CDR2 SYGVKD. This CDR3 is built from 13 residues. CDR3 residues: CAITRDRNQPQHF. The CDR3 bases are TGTGCCATAACCCGGGACAGGAATCAGCCCCAGCATTTT.

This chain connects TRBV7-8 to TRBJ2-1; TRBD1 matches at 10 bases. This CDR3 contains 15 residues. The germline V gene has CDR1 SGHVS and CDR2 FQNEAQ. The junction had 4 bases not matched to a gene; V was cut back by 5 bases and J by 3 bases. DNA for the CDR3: TGTGCCAGCAGCCTGACAGGGGGCCACTACAATGAGCAGTTCTTC. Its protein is CASSLTGGHYNEQFF.

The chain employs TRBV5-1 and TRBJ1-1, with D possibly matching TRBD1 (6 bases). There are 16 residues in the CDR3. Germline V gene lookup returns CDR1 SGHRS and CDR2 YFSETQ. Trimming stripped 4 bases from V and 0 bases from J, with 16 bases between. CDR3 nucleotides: TGCGCCAGCAGCCCTGGTGGCGGGGGGCTGAACACTGAAGCTTTCTTT. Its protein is CASSPGGGGLNTEAFF.

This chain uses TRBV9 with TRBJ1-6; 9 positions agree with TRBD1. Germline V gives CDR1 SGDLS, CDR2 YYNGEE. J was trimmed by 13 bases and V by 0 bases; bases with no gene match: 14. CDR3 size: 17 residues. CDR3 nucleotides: TGTGCCAGCAGCGTAGGCATAGGGACAGGGAGAGCAGCGCCCCTCCACTTT. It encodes CASSVGIGTGRAAPLHF.